These T cell receptor beta chains were read from a single sample in a study of lymphopenia after photon versus proton radiotherapy. The repertoire was sequenced with immunoSEQ multiplex PCR; TCRdb's copy has only in-frame clones and lacks some. The sample records 70,000 or so clones, less than 95% being singletons. The sample in question was peripheral blood, obtained from a patient treated with photon-based radiotherapy. These receptors originate from a woman between 40 and 55 years old with cholangiocarcinoma. Both conserved end residues are trimmed from each CDR3. Fields, in order: J gene, V gene, D gene, clone size, CDR3 protein. A D gene is named only where the DNA matches it firmly. Expanded clones are given a class, and other clones once, few, many or no size at all.

TRBJ2-7,TRBV6-6,TRBD2,NA,ASSSDSGTGEQY
TRBJ2-7,TRBV11-2,NA,NA,ASSGRHGRGFSYEQY
TRBJ2-5,TRBV14,NA,NA,ASSQGVRDPEETQY
TRBJ1-3,TRBV30,TRBD1,NA,AWSGTASGNTIY
TRBJ1-1,TRBV5-6,NA,NA,ASSLGLNTEAF
TRBJ1-1,TRBV6-5,NA,NA,ASSYAGVMNTEAF
TRBJ2-2,TRBV6-4,TRBD1,NA,ASSPEADRGNTGELF
TRBJ2-3,TRBV4-3,NA,NA,ASSQEGYTDTQY
TRBJ1-5,TRBV6-5,NA,NA,ASSYSKSNQPQH
TRBJ2-1,TRBV5-4,NA,NA,ASSLEGGGGDYNEQF
TRBJ2-3,TRBV30,TRBD2,NA,ALSGTSLTDTQY
TRBJ2-1,TRBV7-6,NA,NA,ASSLAGSSYNEQF
TRBJ2-5,TRBV30,TRBD1,NA,AWSSGQGMETQY
TRBJ2-5,TRBV5-5,NA,NA,ASSWDTGEETQY
TRBJ1-1,TRBV18,NA,NA,ASSPFPGGQQNTEAF
TRBJ2-7,TRBV13,TRBD1,NA,ASSRGTGEEYEQY
TRBJ1-5,TRBV10-2,NA,NA,ASSEGGHLQPQH
TRBJ1-5,TRBV5-4,NA,once,ASSQGPGGQPQH
TRBJ1-2,TRBV5-4,NA,NA,ASSLARGDGYT
TRBJ2-3,TRBV2,TRBD2,NA,ASSEGLAGRDTQY
TRBJ1-6,TRBV11-2,TRBD1,NA,ASSLDPNRGSYNSPLH
TRBJ1-1,TRBV27,TRBD1,once,ASSKFARQGFNLPMNTEAF
TRBJ2-7,TRBV25-1,TRBD1,NA,ASTRTGAYEQY
TRBJ1-4,TRBV7-9,TRBD1,NA,ASSLLQGMKNEKLF
TRBJ2-7,TRBV7-9,NA,NA,ASSLGTEQY
TRBJ1-6,TRBV28,TRBD1,NA,ASSGDRGFNSPLH
TRBJ2-7,TRBV27,NA,once,ASSLETDASEQY
TRBJ2-3,TRBV2,TRBD2,once,ASRTSGLTTDTQY
TRBJ1-5,TRBV5-8,TRBD1,NA,ASSLQGAVAQH
TRBJ2-7,TRBV5-6,NA,NA,ASRGYDYEQY
TRBJ2-7,TRBV10-1,TRBD2,NA,ASRAGGSGSSEQY